The entry below describes one T cell receptor beta chain. PCR involved 60 Vbeta and 13 Jbeta primers. Sequencing was performed with immunoSEQ multiplex PCR; in TCRdb, only in-frame clones are kept and a portion is missing. The sample includes 110,000 or so clones, around 77% of them seen just once. The sample originates from a study of cytomegalovirus exposure and HLA in healthy donors. CDR1 is LGHNA and CDR2 is YNFKEQ in the germline V gene. Losses at the gene ends were 6 bases for V and 6 bases for J; bases not matched to a gene: 4. The length of the CDR3 is 14 residues. V and J are TRBV4-2 and TRBJ2-7, with TRBD2 matching 14 bases. Sequenced: PBMCs. This TCR came from a woman in her 30s in good health and CMV-seropositive. The CDR3: CASRTSGGAPEQYF. The CDR3 DNA reads as TGTGCCAGCAGGACTAGCGGGGGGGCCCCCGAGCAGTACTTC.